The clone carrying this T cell receptor (beta chain) was counted a few times. Primers: 60 Vbeta forward and 13 Jbeta reverse. Method: immunoSEQ multiplex PCR; TCRdb's copy keeps in-frame clones and lacks some. The table shows 150,000 to 180,000 clones, with around 84% occurring only once. This CDR3 is built from 16 residues. Per the germline V gene, CDR1 is SGHDT and CDR2 is YYEEEE. V lost 6 bases, J lost 8 bases, and 23 bases lay in between. The sample comes from a study of cytomegalovirus exposure and HLA in healthy donors. This sequence was found in a woman aged 40 to 50 in good health and CMV-seropositive. Material: PBMCs. This chain uses TRBV5-6 with TRBJ1-4; TRBD1 is a possible D gene (5 bases). CDR3 nucleotide sequence: TGTGCCAGCACCACCAGGGAGGAGTGGCCGAGAGAAAAACTGTTTTTT. The encoded protein is CASTTREEWPREKLFF. Full variable domain (outside the CDR3, taken from reference TRBV5-6 and TRBJ1-4): DAGVTQSPTHLIKTRGQQVTLRCSPKSGHDTVSWYQQALGQGPQFIFQYYEEEERQRGNFPDRFSGHQFPNYSSELNVNALLLGDSALYLCASTTREEWPREKLFFGSGTQLSVL.